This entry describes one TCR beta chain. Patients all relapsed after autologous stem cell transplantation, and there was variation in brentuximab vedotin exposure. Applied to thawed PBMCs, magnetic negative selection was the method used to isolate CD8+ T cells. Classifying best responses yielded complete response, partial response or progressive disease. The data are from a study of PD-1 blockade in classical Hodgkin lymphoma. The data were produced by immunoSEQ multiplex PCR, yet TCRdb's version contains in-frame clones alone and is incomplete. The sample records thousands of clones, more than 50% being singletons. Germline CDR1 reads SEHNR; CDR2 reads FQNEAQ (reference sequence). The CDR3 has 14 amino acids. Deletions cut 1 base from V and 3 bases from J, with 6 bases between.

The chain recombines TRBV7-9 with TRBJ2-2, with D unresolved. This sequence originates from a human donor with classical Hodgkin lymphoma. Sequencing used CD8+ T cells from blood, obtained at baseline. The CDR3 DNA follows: TGTGCCAGCAGCTTAGGTCCTTACACCGGGGAGCTGTTTTTT. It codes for CASSLGPYTGELFF.